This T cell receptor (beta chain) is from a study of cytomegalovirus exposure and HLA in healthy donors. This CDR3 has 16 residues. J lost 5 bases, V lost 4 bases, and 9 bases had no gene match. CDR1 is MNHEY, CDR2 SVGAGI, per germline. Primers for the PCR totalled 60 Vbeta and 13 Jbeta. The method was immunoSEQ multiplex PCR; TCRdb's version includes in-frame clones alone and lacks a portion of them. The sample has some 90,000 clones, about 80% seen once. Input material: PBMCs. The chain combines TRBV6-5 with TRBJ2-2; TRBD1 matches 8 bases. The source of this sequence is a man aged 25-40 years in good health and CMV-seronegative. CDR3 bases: TGTGCCAGCAGTTCCAGACAGGGGATAGGGACCGGGGAGCTGTTTTTT. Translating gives CASSSRQGIGTGELFF.